The 9 T cell receptor beta chains given below trace back to one sample, sequenced in a study of regulatory T cells in long-lasting Graves disease. Time point: newly diagnosed GD, antithyroid drugs for less than 3 months. PBMC-extracted RNA yielded the TCR library. Both iRepertoire HTBI primers and Arm-PCR of CDR3 regions were used to build the TCR beta libraries. TCRdb reanalysed the multiplex PCR reads using MiXCR and keeps one entry per CDR3 protein. The sample lists hundreds of thousands of distinct CDR3 sequences; about 15% were seen once. The sample was also reused in another study, on T cells in Graves' hyperthyroidism and ophthalmopathy.

Sequencing was performed on peripheral blood mononuclear cells (PBMCs), taken at new diagnosis, from a patient treated with antithyroid drugs. The source of these receptors is a man aged 18 to 35 with Graves disease.

V is TRBV5-1 and J is TRBJ2-7; D possibly corresponds to TRBD2 (5 bases). This CDR3 region has 14 residues. Germline CDR1 and CDR2: SGHRS and YFSETQ. Trimming left V 0 bases short and J 4 bases short, with 11 bases between. CDR3 DNA: TGCGCCAGCAGCTTGGAACTATCGGGGTACGAGCAGTACTTC. As protein: CASSLELSGYEQYF. Using reference TRBV5-1 and TRBJ2-7 for the parts outside the CDR3, the full variable domain is KAGVTQTPRYLIKTRGQQVTLSCSPISGHRSVSWYQQTPGQGLQFLFEYFSETQRNKGNFPGRFSGRQFSNSRSEMNVSTLELGDSALYLCASSLELSGYEQYFGPGTRLTVT.

This clonotype has a count of ten or more. V is TRBV7-3 and J is TRBJ2-7; D is unresolved. Germline V gives CDR1 SGHTA, CDR2 FQGTGA. Between the trimmed V and J ends, which lost 2 bases and 2 bases, there was a span of 10 bases. CDR3 length: 14 amino acids. The CDR3 sequence is CASSLLRGTYEQYF. In DNA form, the CDR3 reads TGTGCCAGCAGCTTATTGCGAGGAACCTACGAGCAGTACTTC.

The sample holds many counts of this clonotype. The chain carries TRBV14 and TRBJ2-1; 9 bases match TRBD2. The CDR3 has 14 amino acids. V shed 2 bases, J shed 9 bases, and the junction held 5 bases outside the gene matches. The germline CDR1 and CDR2 sequences are SGHDN and FVKESK. In nucleotides, the CDR3 is TGTGCCAGCAGCCAACCGGGACTAGCTGGTGAGCAGTTCTTC. Translation gives CASSQPGLAGEQFF.

This clonotype was seen many times. The chain couples TRBV27 to TRBJ2-7; D may match TRBD1 or TRBD2 (5 bases each). Germline loops: CDR1 MNHEY, CDR2 SMNVEV (reference sequence). The CDR3 spans 13 residues. V shed 8 bases and J shed 0 bases, with 11 bases lying between them. The CDR3 here is CASGDRSSYEQYF. CDR3 nucleotides: TGTGCCAGCGGGGACCGGAGCTCCTACGAGCAGTACTTC.

On this clonotype: The junction differs from germline at one of its ends, possibly a read error. This chain joins TRBV7-3 and TRBJ2-3; TRBD2 is a possible D gene (6 bases). The germline V gene encodes CDR1 SGHTA and CDR2 FQGTGA. The CDR3 covers 13 residues. In DNA form, the CDR3 reads TGTGCCAGCAGCCCGGACGGCGGGGATATGCAGTATTTT. It translates to CASSPDGGDMQYF.

This chain joins TRBV19 and TRBJ2-5, with TRBD1 matching 7 bases. The CDR3 spans 15 residues. The germline gives CDR1 LNHDA, CDR2 SQIVND (reference sequence). J gave up 5 bases and V 9 bases, and 15 bases lay outside the gene matches. CDR3 in amino acids: CASSQEYRGWETQYF. The CDR3, as DNA: TGTGCCAGCAGCCAAGAGTACAGGGGATGGGAGACCCAGTACTTC.

This clonotype came up many times. The chain joins TRBV3-1 to TRBJ2-3, with TRBD1 matching 9 bases. Germline V CDR1 and CDR2: LGHDT, YNNKEL (reference sequence). With 3 bases clipped from V and 3 bases from J, the junction kept 7 bases outside the gene matches. CDR3 length: 16 amino acids. The CDR3 DNA reads TGTGCCAGCAGCCAGACCGGGACAGGGCGGACAGATACGCAGTATTTT. It translates to CASSQTGTGRTDTQYF.

This clonotype was observed at least ten times. The chain joins TRBV27 to TRBJ2-1, with D possibly called TRBD1 or TRBD2 (7 bases each). Trimming pared 4 bases from V and 8 bases from J, leaving 15 bases between. Germline-derived CDR1 and CDR2 are MNHEY and SMNVEV (reference sequence). This CDR3 is built from 14 residues. The DNA for the CDR3 is TGTGCCAGCAGTTCTCCAGGGGGGAGGGATGAGCAGTTCTTC. It is translated as CASSSPGGRDEQFF.

On this clonotype: A read error may explain this, as a much larger clone is one base away. V gene TRBV27 combines with J gene TRBJ2-7; possibly TRBD2 for D (7 bases). The length of the CDR3 is 16 residues. Trimming pared 2 bases from V and 5 bases from J, leaving 19 bases between. Per the germline V gene, CDR1 is MNHEY and CDR2 is SMNVEV (reference sequence). The CDR3 coding sequence is TGTGCCAGCAGTTTAACGGGGGGCAGGGGACCCCACGAGCAGTACTTC. Translation: CASSLTGGRGPHEQYF.